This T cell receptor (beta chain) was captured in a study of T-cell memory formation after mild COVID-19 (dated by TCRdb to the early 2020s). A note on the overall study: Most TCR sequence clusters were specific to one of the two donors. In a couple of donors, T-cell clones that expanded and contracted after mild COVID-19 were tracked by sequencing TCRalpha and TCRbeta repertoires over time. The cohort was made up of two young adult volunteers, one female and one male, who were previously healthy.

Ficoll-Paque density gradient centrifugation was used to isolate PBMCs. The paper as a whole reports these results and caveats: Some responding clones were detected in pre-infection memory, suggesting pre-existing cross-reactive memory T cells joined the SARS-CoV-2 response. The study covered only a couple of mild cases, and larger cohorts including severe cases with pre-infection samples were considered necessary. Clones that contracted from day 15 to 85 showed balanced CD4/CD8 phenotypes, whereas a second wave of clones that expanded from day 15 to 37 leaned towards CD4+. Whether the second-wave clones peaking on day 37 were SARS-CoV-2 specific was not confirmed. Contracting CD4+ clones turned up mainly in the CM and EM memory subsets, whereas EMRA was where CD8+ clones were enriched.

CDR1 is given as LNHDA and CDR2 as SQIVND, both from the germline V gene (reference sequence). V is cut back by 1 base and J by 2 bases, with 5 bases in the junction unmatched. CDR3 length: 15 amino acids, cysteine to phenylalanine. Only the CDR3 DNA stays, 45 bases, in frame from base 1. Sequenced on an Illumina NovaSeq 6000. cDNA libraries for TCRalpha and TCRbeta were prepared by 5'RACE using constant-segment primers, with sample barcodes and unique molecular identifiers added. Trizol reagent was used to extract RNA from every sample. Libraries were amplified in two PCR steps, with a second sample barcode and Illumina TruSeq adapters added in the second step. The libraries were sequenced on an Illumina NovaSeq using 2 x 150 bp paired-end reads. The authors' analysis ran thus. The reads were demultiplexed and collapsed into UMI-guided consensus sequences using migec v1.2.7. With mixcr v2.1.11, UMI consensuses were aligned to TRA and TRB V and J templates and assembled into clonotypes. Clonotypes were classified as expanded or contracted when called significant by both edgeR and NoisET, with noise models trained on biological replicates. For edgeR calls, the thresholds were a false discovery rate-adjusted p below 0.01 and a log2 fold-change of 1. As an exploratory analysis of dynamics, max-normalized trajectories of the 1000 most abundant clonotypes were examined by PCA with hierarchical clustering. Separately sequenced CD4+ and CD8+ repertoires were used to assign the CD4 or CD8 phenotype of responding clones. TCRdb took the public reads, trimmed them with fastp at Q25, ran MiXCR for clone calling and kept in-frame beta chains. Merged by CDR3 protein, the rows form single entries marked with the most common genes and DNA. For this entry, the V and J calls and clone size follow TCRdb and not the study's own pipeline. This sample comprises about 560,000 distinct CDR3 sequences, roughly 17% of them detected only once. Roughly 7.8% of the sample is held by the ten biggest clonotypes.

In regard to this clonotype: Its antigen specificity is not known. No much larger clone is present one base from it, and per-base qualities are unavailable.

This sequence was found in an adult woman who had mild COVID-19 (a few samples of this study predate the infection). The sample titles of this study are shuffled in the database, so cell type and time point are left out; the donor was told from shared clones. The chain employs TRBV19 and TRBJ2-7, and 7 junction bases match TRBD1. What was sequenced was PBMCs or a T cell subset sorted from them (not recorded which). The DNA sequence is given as TGTGCCAGTAGTATAGTGATCGGGACAGCCTACGAGCAGTACTTC. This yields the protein CASSIVIGTAYEQYF.